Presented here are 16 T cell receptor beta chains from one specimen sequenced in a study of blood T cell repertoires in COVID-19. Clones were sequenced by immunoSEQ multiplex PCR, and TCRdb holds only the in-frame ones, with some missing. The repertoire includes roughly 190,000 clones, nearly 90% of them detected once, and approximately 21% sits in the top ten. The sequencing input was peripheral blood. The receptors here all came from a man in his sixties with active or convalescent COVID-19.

This CDR3 is CASSPQGVDEQYF. As DNA, the CDR3 is TGTGCCAGCAGTCCTCAGGGGGTGGACGAGCAGTACTTC. The chain couples TRBV6-6 to TRBJ2-7; 7 positions agree with TRBD1. Germline V gives CDR1 MNHNY, CDR2 SVGAGI (reference sequence). The CDR3 runs to 13 residues. With V trimmed by 5 bases and J by 5 bases, 6 bases remained unmatched.

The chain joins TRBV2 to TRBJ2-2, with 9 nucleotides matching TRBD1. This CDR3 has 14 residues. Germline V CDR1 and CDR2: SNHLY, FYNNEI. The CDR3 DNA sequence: TGTGCTTCCCGACAGGGGGGGAACACCGGGGAGCTGTTTTTT. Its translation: CASRQGGNTGELFF.

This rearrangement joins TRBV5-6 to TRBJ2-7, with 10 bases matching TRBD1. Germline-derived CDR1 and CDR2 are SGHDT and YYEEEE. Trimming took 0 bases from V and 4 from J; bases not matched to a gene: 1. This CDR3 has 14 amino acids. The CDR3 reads CASSLGTGGYEQYF. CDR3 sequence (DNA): TGTGCCAGCAGCTTGGGGACAGGGGGGTACGAGCAGTACTTC.

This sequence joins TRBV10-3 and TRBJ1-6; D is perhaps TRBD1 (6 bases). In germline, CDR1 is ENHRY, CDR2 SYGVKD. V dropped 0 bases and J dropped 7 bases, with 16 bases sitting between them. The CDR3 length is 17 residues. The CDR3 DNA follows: TGTGCCATCAGTGAGTCAAAGGGACAAATCTTGAATTCACCCCTCCACTTT. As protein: CAISESKGQILNSPLHF.

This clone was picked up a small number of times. The CDR3, as DNA: TGTGCCAGTAGTATGGGGGGACTCAAGAACACTGAAGCTTTCTTT. Its protein product is CASSMGGLKNTEAFF. The genes are TRBV19 and TRBJ1-1, with D perhaps matching TRBD1 (5 bases). Deletions cut 3 bases from V and 1 base from J, with 12 bases between. The CDR3 is 15 residues long. CDR1 and CDR2 (germline): LNHDA, SQIVND (reference sequence). Filled out from reference TRBV19 and TRBJ1-1, the complete variable domain reads DGGITQSPKYLFRKEGQNVTLSCEQNLNHDAMYWYRQDPGQGLRLIYYSQIVNDFQKGDIAEGYSVSREKKESFPLTVTSAQKNPTAFYLCASSMGGLKNTEAFFGQGTRLTVV.

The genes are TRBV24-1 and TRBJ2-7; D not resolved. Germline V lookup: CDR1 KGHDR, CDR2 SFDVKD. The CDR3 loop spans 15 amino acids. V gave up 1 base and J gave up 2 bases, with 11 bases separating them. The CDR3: CATSDFAAVTYEQYF. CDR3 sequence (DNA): TGTGCCACCAGTGATTTTGCGGCGGTAACCTACGAGCAGTACTTC.

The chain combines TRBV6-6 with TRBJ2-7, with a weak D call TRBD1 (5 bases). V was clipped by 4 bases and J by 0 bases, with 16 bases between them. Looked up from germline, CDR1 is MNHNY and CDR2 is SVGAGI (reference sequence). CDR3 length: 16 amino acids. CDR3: CASSSQRGSDSYEQYF. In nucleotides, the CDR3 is TGTGCCAGCAGTTCCCAAAGGGGATCAGACTCCTACGAGCAGTACTTC.

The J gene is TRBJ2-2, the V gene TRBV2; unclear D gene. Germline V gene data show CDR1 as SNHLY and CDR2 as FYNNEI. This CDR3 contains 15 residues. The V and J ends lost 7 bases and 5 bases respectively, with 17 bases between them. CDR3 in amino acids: CASTVSTVKTGELFF. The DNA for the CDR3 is TGTGCCAGCACCGTGTCTACAGTCAAAACCGGGGAGCTGTTTTTT.

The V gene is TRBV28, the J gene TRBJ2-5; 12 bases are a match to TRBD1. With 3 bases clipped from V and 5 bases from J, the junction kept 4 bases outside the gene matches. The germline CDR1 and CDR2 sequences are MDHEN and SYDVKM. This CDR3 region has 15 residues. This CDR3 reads CASSFRDRGRETQYF. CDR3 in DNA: TGTGCCAGCAGTTTCCGGGACAGGGGGCGGGAGACCCAGTACTTC.

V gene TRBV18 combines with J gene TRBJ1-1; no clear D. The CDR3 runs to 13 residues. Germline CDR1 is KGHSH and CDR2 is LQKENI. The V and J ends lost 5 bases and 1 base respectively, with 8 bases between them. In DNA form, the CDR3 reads TGTGCCAGCTCAATGGCAGGGAACACTGAAGCTTTCTTT. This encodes CASSMAGNTEAFF.

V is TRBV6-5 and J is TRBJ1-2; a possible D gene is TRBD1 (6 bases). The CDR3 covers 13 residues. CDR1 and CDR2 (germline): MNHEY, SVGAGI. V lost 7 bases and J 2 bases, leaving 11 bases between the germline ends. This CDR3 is CASNAGANYGYTF. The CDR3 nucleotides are TGTGCCAGCAATGCAGGGGCCAACTATGGCTACACCTTC.

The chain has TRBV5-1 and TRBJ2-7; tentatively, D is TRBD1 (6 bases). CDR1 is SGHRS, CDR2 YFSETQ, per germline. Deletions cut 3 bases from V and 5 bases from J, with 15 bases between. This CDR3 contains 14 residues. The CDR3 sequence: CASSSGTPVHEQYF. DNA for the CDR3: TGCGCCAGCAGCTCCGGGACACCTGTACACGAGCAGTACTTC.

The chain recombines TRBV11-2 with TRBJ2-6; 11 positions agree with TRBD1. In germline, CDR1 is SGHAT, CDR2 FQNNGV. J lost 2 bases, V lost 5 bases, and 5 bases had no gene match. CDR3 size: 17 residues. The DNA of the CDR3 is TGTGCCAGCAGCCTGGACAGGGGGCAGACTGGGGCCAACGTCCTGACTTTC. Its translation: CASSLDRGQTGANVLTF.

This chain's CDR3 is CASSLPGLGDTGELFF. CDR3 nucleotides: TGTGCCAGCAGCTTACCTGGACTAGGCGACACCGGGGAGCTGTTTTTT. The chain combines TRBV7-2 with TRBJ2-2; 7 positions match TRBD2. The germline gives CDR1 SGHTA, CDR2 FQGNSA. The CDR3 covers 16 residues. V lost 2 bases and J lost 3; bases outside the gene matches: 6.

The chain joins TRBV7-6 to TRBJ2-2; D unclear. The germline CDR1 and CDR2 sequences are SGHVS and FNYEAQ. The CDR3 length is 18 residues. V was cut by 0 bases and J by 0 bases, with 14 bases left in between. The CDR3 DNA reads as TGTGCCAGCAGCTTAGCTGCTATTCTTCGTACGAACACCGGGGAGCTGTTTTTT. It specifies CASSLAAILRTNTGELFF.

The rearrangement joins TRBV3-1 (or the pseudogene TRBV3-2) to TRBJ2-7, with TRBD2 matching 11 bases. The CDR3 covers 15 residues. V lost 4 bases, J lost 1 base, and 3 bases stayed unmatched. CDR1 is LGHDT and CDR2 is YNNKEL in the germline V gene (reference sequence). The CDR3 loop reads CASSPTSGISYEQYF. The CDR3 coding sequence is TGTGCCAGCAGCCCGACTAGCGGGATATCCTACGAGCAGTACTTC.